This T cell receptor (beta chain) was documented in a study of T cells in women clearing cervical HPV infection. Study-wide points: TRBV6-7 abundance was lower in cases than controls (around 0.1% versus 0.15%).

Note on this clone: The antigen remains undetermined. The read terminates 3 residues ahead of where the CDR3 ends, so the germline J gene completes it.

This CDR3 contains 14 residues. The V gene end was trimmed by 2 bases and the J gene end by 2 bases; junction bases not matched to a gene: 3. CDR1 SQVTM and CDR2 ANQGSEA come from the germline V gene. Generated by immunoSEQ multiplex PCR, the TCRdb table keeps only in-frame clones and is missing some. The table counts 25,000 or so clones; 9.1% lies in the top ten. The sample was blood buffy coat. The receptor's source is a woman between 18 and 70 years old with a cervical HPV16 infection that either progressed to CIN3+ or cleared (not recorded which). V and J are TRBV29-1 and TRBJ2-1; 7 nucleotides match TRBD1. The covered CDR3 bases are TGCAGCGTTGAATGGGGGACAGCCTACAATGAG. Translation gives CSVEWGTAYNE. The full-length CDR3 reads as CSVEWGTAYNEQFF.